The 28 T cell receptor beta chains given below trace back to one sample, sequenced in a study of blood T cell repertoires in COVID-19. Sequencing was performed with immunoSEQ multiplex PCR; in TCRdb, only in-frame clones are kept and a portion is missing. There are about 100,000 clones in the sample; more than 75% occur only once, and around 10% lies in the top ten. The sequenced sample was peripheral blood. The receptors were sampled from a woman in her twenties or thirties with acute or convalescent COVID-19.

The CDR3 sequence: CASSLGWAPLIAKNIQYF. In DNA form, the CDR3 reads TGTGCCAGCAGTTTAGGGTGGGCCCCCCTTATCGCCAAAAACATTCAGTACTTC. The chain is built from TRBV27 and TRBJ2-4; unclear D gene. Germline V gives CDR1 MNHEY, CDR2 SMNVEV (reference sequence). This CDR3 is 18 amino acids long. V was shortened by 2 bases and J by 1 base, with 18 bases between the two germline ends.

This clone was seen a single time. The rearrangement uses TRBV7-2 and TRBJ1-3, with 9 nucleotides matching TRBD1. This CDR3 comprises 14 residues. The junction had 4 bases not matched to a gene; V was cut back by 5 bases and J by 5 bases. Germline V CDR1 and CDR2: SGHTA, FQGNSA. CDR3 protein: CASSPGQGRNTIYF. In nucleotides, the CDR3 is TGTGCCAGCAGCCCCGGACAGGGGAGAAACACCATATATTTT.

The gene calls are TRBV5-1 and TRBJ2-4, with 7 bases fitting TRBD1. CDR3 length: 14 amino acids. Germline loops: CDR1 SGHRS, CDR2 YFSETQ. V shed 4 bases and J 5 bases; nucleotides not matched to a gene: 6. DNA of the CDR3: TGCGCCAGCAGCCCGGGACAGCCGCAAAACATTCAGTACTTC. It translates to CASSPGQPQNIQYF.

The V and J genes are TRBV28 and TRBJ1-3; perhaps TRBD1 as D (6 bases). V was trimmed by 4 bases and J by 2 bases, leaving 15 bases between them. From germline, CDR1 is MDHEN and CDR2 SYDVKM. The CDR3 is 16 amino acids. The CDR3: CASSSPGVGTGNTIYF. For the CDR3, the DNA is TGTGCCAGCAGTTCTCCAGGGGTTGGGACTGGAAACACCATATATTTT. The complete variable domain, with remaining parts taken from reference TRBV28 and TRBJ1-3, reads DVKVTQSSRYLVKRTGEKVFLECVQDMDHENMFWYRQDPGLGLRLIYFSYDVKMKEKGDIPEGYSVSREKKERFSLILESASTNQTSMYLCASSSPGVGTGNTIYFGEGSWLTVV.

The chain uses TRBV2 and TRBJ1-1; D is ambiguous. CDR3 length equals 15 residues. V was pared by 5 bases and J by 3 bases, with 16 bases between. Germline CDR1 SNHLY, CDR2 FYNNEI. The CDR3, as DNA: TGTGCCAGCAGTTCCCAACGGGCCGGGGACACTGAAGCTTTCTTT. Its translation: CASSSQRAGDTEAFF.

J is TRBJ1-6 and V is TRBV5-6; 8 positions agree with TRBD1. The V gene's germline CDR1 is SGHDT and CDR2 YYEEEE. The CDR3 sequence is 13 residues long. With 4 bases clipped from V and 14 bases from J, the junction kept 8 bases outside the gene matches. CDR3 region: CASSDGQGSSLHF. CDR3 nucleotides: TGTGCCAGCAGCGATGGACAGGGCTCATCCCTCCACTTT.

This chain's CDR3 is CASSRIQGDTEAFF. The DNA for the CDR3 is TGTGCCAGCTCACGTATCCAGGGGGACACTGAAGCTTTCTTT. The chain carries TRBV18 and TRBJ1-1; TRBD1 aligns across 7 bases. Looked up from germline, CDR1 is KGHSH and CDR2 is LQKENI. Trimming at V came to 4 bases and at J to 3 bases, leaving 5 bases not matched to a gene. The CDR3 runs to 14 residues.

V and J are TRBV15 and TRBJ1-5, with 7 bases identical to TRBD1. Germline loops: CDR1 LNHNV, CDR2 YYDKDF (reference sequence). V lost 8 bases, J lost 5 bases, and 6 bases stayed unmatched. The CDR3 covers 13 residues. The CDR3 DNA reads as TGTGCCACCTCCAGGGGGTCGTATCAGCCCCAGCATTTT. Amino acid sequence: CATSRGSYQPQHF.

This chain joins TRBV11-2 and TRBJ1-1; D is undetermined. There are 17 residues in the CDR3. CDR1 SGHAT and CDR2 FQNNGV come from the germline V gene. V lost 3 bases and J 1 base, leaving 18 bases between the germline ends. CDR3 amino acids: CASSLIGLPPRNTEAFF. The CDR3 DNA follows: TGTGCCAGCAGCTTGATCGGACTCCCACCAAGGAACACTGAAGCTTTCTTT.

The V and J genes are TRBV5-1 and TRBJ1-2; 7 bases are shared with TRBD1. The ends lost 0 bases at V and 12 bases at J; junction bases unmatched: 8. CDR1 is SGHRS, CDR2 YFSETQ, per germline. The CDR3 runs to 13 residues. CDR3 sequence (DNA): TGCGCCAGCAGCTTGGGACAGGGCGATTTGGACACCTTC. It is translated as CASSLGQGDLDTF.

The chain joins TRBV5-6 to TRBJ1-2; 7 bases match TRBD1. With 4 bases clipped from V and 2 bases from J, the junction kept 2 bases outside the gene matches. In germline, CDR1 is SGHDT, CDR2 YYEEEE. The CDR3 extends over 13 amino acids. CDR3 region: CASSPGQNYGYTF. The CDR3 DNA reads as TGTGCCAGCAGCCCGGGACAGAACTATGGCTACACCTTC. Complete variable domain (other parts from reference TRBV5-6 and TRBJ1-2): DAGVTQSPTHLIKTRGQQVTLRCSPKSGHDTVSWYQQALGQGPQFIFQYYEEEERQRGNFPDRFSGHQFPNYSSELNVNALLLGDSALYLCASSPGQNYGYTFGSGTRLTVV.

The chain is built from TRBV19 and TRBJ1-5; tentatively, D is TRBD1 (6 bases). V was shortened by 3 bases and J by 9 bases, with 15 bases between the two germline ends. Germline CDR1 is LNHDA and CDR2 is SQIVND (reference sequence). The length of the CDR3 is 14 residues. In nucleotides, the CDR3 is TGTGCCAGTAGTATCCGGGCCCAAGGGGGGCCCCAGCATTTT. Protein product: CASSIRAQGGPQHF.

This clone was counted once. This sequence joins TRBV2 and TRBJ2-3, with 8 bases identical to TRBD2. After removal of 0 bases from V and 6 bases from J, the junction contained 8 bases not matched to a gene. The CDR3 is 16 amino acids. Germline V gene data show CDR1 as SNHLY and CDR2 as FYNNEI. DNA for the CDR3: TGTGCCAGCAGTGAAGCTTTGGCGGGGGGCGAGGATACGCAGTATTTT. Translation gives CASSEALAGGEDTQYF.

V is TRBV24-1 and J is TRBJ2-3; a weak D match, TRBD1 (7 bases). V lost 7 bases, J lost 0 bases, and 22 bases lay in between. The V gene's germline CDR1 is KGHDR and CDR2 SFDVKD. The CDR3 extends over 18 amino acids. CDR3 loop: CATSLGGRGGWSTDTQYF. In DNA, the CDR3 is TGTGCCACCAGCTTGGGGGGAAGAGGGGGCTGGAGCACAGATACGCAGTATTTT.

The table lists this clone with a count of one. The chain is built from TRBV7-6 and TRBJ1-6, with D perhaps TRBD1 (5 bases). Germline assignment: CDR1 SGHVS and CDR2 FNYEAQ. The V gene lost 0 bases and the J gene lost 9 bases, with 15 bases spanning the gap. The CDR3 extends over 16 amino acids. The CDR3 nucleotides read TGTGCCAGCAGCTTAGCGCTGAGTCATCAGGGTTCACCCCTCCACTTT. Translating it yields CASSLALSHQGSPLHF.

The chain has TRBV6-1 and TRBJ2-1, with D tentatively TRBD1 (7 bases). From germline, CDR1 is MNHNS and CDR2 SASEGT. Trimming took 2 bases from V and 2 from J, leaving 16 bases between them. There are 17 residues in the CDR3. CDR3 DNA: TGTGCCAGCAGTGAAAGGGGGCGGGGAGCTACCTACAATGAGCAGTTCTTC. It encodes CASSERGRGATYNEQFF.

J is TRBJ1-1 and V is TRBV5-1; TRBD1 matches at 7 bases. Germline CDR1 SGHRS, CDR2 YFSETQ. The length of the CDR3 is 13 residues. J gave up 3 bases and V 4 bases, and 3 bases lay outside the gene matches. The CDR3 DNA reads TGCGCCAGCAGCCTAGGGACAGACACTGAAGCTTTCTTT. Protein product: CASSLGTDTEAFF.

The rearrangement links TRBV18 to TRBJ2-2; no clear D. Trimming removed 1 base from V and 1 base from J, with 7 bases in between. CDR1 and CDR2 from the germline V gene are KGHSH and LQKENI. The CDR3 length is 15 residues. The CDR3 here is CASSPRQVNTGELFF. CDR3 in DNA: TGTGCCAGCTCACCACGGCAGGTGAACACCGGGGAGCTGTTTTTT. The variable domain in full, completed from reference TRBV18 and TRBJ2-2, reads NAGVMQNPRHLVRRRGQEARLRCSPMKGHSHVYWYRQLPEEGLKFMVYLQKENIIDESGMPKERFSAEFPKEGPSILRIQQVVRGDSAAYFCASSPRQVNTGELFFGEGSRLTVL.

This clone was observed a handful of times. This rearrangement joins TRBV6-5 to TRBJ1-2, with 12 bases lining up with TRBD1. The V gene's germline CDR1 is MNHEY and CDR2 SVGAGI. This CDR3 is 15 amino acids long. After removal of 6 bases from V and 7 bases from J, the junction contained 9 bases not matched to a gene. The CDR3 DNA reads TGTGCCAGCAGGATCCAGGGACAGGGGGCAGGTGGCTACACCTTC. It encodes CASRIQGQGAGGYTF.

The J gene is TRBJ1-4, the V gene TRBV30, with D tentatively TRBD1 (5 bases). The CDR3 has 15 amino acids. V lost 1 base and J 8 bases, leaving 17 bases between the germline ends. Germline CDR1 GTSNPN, CDR2 SVGIG (reference sequence). CDR3 in DNA: TGTGCCTGGAGTGGGGGCCGATCGGCTTGGGAAAAACTGTTTTTT. This sequence encodes CAWSGGRSAWEKLFF.

CDR3 sequence: CASSPLAGHTDTQYF. CDR3 coding DNA: TGTGCCAGCAGCCCACTAGCGGGCCACACAGATACGCAGTATTTT. The chain recombines TRBV28 with TRBJ2-3; TRBD2 agrees at 9 bases. Germline trimming cut 6 bases from V and 2 bases from J; bases unmatched to any gene: 6. The CDR3 is made up of 15 amino acids. Germline CDR1 and CDR2: MDHEN and SYDVKM.

The CDR3 region has the DNA TGCGCCAGCACCGAAGGGGCAGAGCAGTTCTTC. This translates into CASTEGAEQFF. The J gene is TRBJ2-1, the V gene TRBV5-1; perhaps TRBD1 as D (5 bases). V lost 6 bases, J lost 10 bases, and 11 bases lay in between. The germline V gene has CDR1 SGHRS and CDR2 YFSETQ. The CDR3 loop spans 11 amino acids.

The chain combines TRBV2 with TRBJ2-7, with 7 bases lining up with TRBD2. This CDR3 has 14 residues. In germline, CDR1 is SNHLY, CDR2 FYNNEI. V lost 1 base, J lost 3 bases, and 3 bases stayed unmatched. CDR3: CASSEGREGYEQYF. The CDR3 coding sequence is TGTGCCAGCAGTGAAGGCAGGGAGGGCTACGAGCAGTACTTC. The variable domain in full, completed from reference TRBV2 and TRBJ2-7, reads EPEVTQTPSHQVTQMGQEVILRCVPISNHLYFYWYRQILGQKVEFLVSFYNNEISEKSEIFDDQFSVERPDGSNFTLKIRSTKLEDSAMYFCASSEGREGYEQYFGPGTRLTVT.

The gene calls are TRBV5-1 and TRBJ1-5, with D perhaps TRBD1 (5 bases). The length of the CDR3 is 16 residues. Germline V lookup: CDR1 SGHRS, CDR2 YFSETQ. V was clipped by 2 bases and J by 0 bases, with 12 bases between them. CDR3 loop: CASSLGAVDSNQPQHF. DNA for the CDR3: TGCGCCAGCAGCTTAGGGGCAGTTGATAGCAATCAGCCCCAGCATTTT.

This chain links TRBV28 with TRBJ1-1; 7 positions match TRBD1. J was trimmed by 0 bases and V by 3 bases; bases with no gene match: 7. From germline, CDR1 is MDHEN and CDR2 SYDVKM. This CDR3 spans 16 amino acids. The CDR3 DNA sequence: TGTGCCAGCAGTTTGGCGGGACAGATATTGAACACTGAAGCTTTCTTT. Its translation: CASSLAGQILNTEAFF.

The gene calls are TRBV15 and TRBJ2-1, with 9 bases aligning to TRBD2. Germline CDR1 reads LNHNV; CDR2 reads YYDKDF (reference sequence). Trimming removed 0 bases from V and 3 bases from J; junction bases left unmatched: 15. The CDR3 totals 20 residues. In DNA, the CDR3 is TGTGCCACCAGCAGAGAAGGCGGGGGGGCTTTCGGGTTTCGCTACAATGAGCAGTTCTTC. This gives the protein CATSREGGGAFGFRYNEQFF.

This chain links TRBV5-1 with TRBJ1-2; TRBD1 matches 7 bases. The CDR3 sequence is 16 residues long. Germline CDR1 reads SGHRS; CDR2 reads YFSETQ. V lost 3 bases, J lost 4 bases, and 12 bases stayed unmatched. The CDR3 here is CASSSSTRQGTYGYTF. The CDR3 DNA is TGCGCCAGCAGCTCCTCGACTCGACAGGGTACCTATGGCTACACCTTC.

J is TRBJ2-2 and V is TRBV6-5, with D maybe TRBD2 (6 bases). V was clipped by 6 bases and J by 7 bases, with 18 bases between them. There are 15 residues in the CDR3. Germline values: CDR1 MNHEY, CDR2 SVGAGI. This CDR3 is CASRRLEVRRGELFF. Written as DNA, the CDR3 is TGTGCCAGCAGGAGACTAGAGGTCCGACGCGGGGAGCTGTTTTTT.